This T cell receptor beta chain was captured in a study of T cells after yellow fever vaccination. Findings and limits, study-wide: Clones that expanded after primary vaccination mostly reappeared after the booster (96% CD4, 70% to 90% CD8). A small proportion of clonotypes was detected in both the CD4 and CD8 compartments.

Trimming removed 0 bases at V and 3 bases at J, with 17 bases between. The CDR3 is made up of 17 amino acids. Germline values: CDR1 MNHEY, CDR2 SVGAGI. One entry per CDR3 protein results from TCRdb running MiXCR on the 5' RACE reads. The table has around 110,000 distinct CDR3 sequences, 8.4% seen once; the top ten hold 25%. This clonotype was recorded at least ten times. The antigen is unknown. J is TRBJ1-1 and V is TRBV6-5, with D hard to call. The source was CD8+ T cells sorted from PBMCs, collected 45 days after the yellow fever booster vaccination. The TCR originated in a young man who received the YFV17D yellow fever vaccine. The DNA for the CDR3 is TGTGCCAGCAGTTACTCAGGTCATACGGGTTCGGACACTGAAGCTTTCTTT. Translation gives CASSYSGHTGSDTEAFF.